This T cell receptor (beta chain) was retrieved from a study of CD8+ T cells in alopecia areata. Study-level information: After 6 to 18 months of tofacitinib, follow-up continued 6 months off drug. Study-level points and caveats: An increase in clonality over normal scalp was evident in lesional scalp, especially alopecia totalis/universalis.

RNA, once extracted, was reverse transcribed into cDNA for use as the sequencing template. TCRdb keeps only in-frame clones here, not all; method: immunoSEQ multiplex PCR. This sample has 150,000 to 180,000 clones, with around half found just once. Those with alopecia areata gave lesional scalp punch biopsies and peripheral blood. Germline V CDR1 and CDR2: SGHDT, YYEEEE. CDR3 size: 12 residues. V gave up 0 bases and J gave up 3 bases, with 4 bases separating them. A remark on this clone: Its target is not known. Other DNA variants within this sample encode the same CDR3.

The receptor was derived from a human donor with alopecia areata. This material consisted of CD8+ T cells sorted from blood, taken at week 0. The chain couples TRBV5-6 to TRBJ2-7; D is undetermined. The DNA of the CDR3 is TGTGCCAGCAGCTTGGAAAGCTACGAGCAGTACTTC. It is translated as CASSLESYEQYF.